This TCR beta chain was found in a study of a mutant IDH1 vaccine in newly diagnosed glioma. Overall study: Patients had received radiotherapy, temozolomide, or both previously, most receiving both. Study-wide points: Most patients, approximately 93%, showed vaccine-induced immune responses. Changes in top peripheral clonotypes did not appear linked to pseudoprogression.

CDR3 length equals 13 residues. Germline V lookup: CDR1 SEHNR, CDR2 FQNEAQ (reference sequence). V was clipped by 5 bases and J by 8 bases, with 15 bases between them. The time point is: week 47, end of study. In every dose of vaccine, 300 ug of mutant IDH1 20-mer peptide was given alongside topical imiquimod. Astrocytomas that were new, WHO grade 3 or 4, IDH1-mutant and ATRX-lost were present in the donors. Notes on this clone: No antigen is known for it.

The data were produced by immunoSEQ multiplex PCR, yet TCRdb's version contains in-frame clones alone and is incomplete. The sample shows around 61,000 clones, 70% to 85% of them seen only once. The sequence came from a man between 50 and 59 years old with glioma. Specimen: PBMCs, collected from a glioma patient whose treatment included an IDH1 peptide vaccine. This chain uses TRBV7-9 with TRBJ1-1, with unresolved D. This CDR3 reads CASSTNLQEEAFF. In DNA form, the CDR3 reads TGTGCCAGCAGCACGAACCTGCAAGAGGAAGCTTTCTTT.